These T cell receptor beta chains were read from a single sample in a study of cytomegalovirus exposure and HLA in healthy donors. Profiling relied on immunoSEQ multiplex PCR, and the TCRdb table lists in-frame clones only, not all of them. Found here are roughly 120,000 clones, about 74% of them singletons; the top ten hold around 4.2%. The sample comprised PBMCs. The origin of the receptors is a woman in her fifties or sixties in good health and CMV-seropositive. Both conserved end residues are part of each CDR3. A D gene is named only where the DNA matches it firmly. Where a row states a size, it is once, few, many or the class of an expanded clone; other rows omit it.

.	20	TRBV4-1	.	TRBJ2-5	TGCGCCAGCAGCCAAGAGAGGGGGTTCTCCCTCTCAGTCCGGAAAGAGACCCAGTACTTC	CASSQERGFSLSVRKETQYF
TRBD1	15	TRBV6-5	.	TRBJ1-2	TGTGCCAGCAGTTCCCCCTCCGACAGGGACTATGGCTACACCTTC	CASSSPSDRDYGYTF
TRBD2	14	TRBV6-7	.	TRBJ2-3	TGTGCCAGCAGTTGGGGACTAGATAAATCTACGCAGTATTTT	CASSWGLDKSTQYF
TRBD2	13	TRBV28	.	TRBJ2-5	TGTGCCAGCGGAGCGGGGGGTTGGGAGACCCAGTACTTC	CASGAGGWETQYF
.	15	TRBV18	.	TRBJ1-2	TGTGCCAGCTCACCACCCGGGACACCTAACTATGGCTACACCTTC	CASSPPGTPNYGYTF
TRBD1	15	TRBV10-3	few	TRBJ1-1	TGTGCCACCGAAAAGAGAGACAGGGGTGGCACTGAAGCTTTCTTT	CATEKRDRGGTEAFF
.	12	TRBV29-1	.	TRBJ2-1	TGCAGCGTTGAGGGCAACTACAATGAGCAGTTCTTC	CSVEGNYNEQFF
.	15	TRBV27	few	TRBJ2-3	TGTGCCAGCAGTTTAGTAGGCAGGAACACAGATACGCAGTATTTT	CASSLVGRNTDTQYF
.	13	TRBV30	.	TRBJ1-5	TGTGCCTGGAGACAGGAGCGCGGCCAGCCCCAGCATTTT	CAWRQERGQPQHF
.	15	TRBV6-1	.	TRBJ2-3	TGTGCCAGCAGTGATTGGGGGGGGCTCACAGATACGCAGTATTTT	CASSDWGGLTDTQYF
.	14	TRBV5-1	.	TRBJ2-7	TGCGCCAGCAGCTTGGGCAGGCACTCCTACGAGCAGTACTTC	CASSLGRHSYEQYF
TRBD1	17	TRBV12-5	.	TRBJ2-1	TGTGCTAGTGGTTTGAGTACAGGGGAACCTTCCTACAATGAGCAGTTCTTC	CASGLSTGEPSYNEQFF